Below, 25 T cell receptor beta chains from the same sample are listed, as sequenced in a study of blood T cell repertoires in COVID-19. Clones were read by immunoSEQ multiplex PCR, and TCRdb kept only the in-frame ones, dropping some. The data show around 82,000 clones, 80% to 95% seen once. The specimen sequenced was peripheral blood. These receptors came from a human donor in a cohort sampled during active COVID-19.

CDR3 in DNA: TGTGCCAGCAGTTTTCAAGGGAGTCAGCCCCAGCATTTT. Protein sequence: CASSFQGSQPQHF. V is TRBV27 and J is TRBJ1-5, with D uncertain. V lost 3 bases and J 6 bases, leaving 9 bases between the germline ends. CDR1 and CDR2 (germline): MNHEY, SMNVEV (reference sequence). The CDR3 contains 13 residues.

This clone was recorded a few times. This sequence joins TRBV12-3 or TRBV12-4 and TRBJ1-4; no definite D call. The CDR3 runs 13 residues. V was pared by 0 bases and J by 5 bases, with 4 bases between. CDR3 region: CASSLAENEKLFF. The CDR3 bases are TGTGCCAGCAGTTTAGCAGAGAATGAAAAACTGTTTTTT.

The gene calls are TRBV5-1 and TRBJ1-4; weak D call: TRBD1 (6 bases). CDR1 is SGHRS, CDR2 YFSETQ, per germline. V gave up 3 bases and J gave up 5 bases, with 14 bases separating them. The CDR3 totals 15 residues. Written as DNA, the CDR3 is TGCGCCAGCAGCTGGAGCGACAGGCCCAATGAAAAACTGTTTTTT. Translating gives CASSWSDRPNEKLFF.

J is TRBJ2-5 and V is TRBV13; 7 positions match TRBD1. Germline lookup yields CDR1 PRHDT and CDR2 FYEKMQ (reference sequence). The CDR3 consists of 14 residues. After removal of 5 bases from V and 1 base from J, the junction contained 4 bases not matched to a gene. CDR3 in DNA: TGTGCCAGCAGCCATCGGACAGGCCAAGAGACCCAGTACTTC. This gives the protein CASSHRTGQETQYF.

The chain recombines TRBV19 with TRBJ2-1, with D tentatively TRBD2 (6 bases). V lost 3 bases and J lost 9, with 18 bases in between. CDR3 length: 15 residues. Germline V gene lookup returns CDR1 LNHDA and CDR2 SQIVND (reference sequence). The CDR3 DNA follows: TGTGCCAGTAGTATTTTAGGGACCGGGGGAGCTGAGCAGTTCTTC. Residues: CASSILGTGGAEQFF.

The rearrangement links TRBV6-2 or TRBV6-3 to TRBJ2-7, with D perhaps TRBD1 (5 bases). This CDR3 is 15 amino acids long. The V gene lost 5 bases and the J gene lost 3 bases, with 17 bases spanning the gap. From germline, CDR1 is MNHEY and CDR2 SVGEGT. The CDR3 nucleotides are TGTGCCAGCAGTGATCCCTCGACAGTGATCTACGAGCAGTACTTC. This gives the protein CASSDPSTVIYEQYF.

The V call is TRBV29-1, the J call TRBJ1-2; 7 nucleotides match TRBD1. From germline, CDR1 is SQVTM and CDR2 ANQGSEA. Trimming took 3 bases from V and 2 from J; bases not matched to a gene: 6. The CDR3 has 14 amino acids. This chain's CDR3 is CSVDVDRTNYGYTF. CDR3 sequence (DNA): TGCAGCGTTGATGTGGACAGGACGAACTATGGCTACACCTTC.

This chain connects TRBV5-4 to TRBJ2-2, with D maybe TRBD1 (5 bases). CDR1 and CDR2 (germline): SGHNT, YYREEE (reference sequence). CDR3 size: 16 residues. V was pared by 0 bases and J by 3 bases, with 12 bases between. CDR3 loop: CASSLETELYTGELFF. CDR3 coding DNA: TGTGCCAGCAGCTTGGAGACAGAGCTCTACACCGGGGAGCTGTTTTTT.

Here the CDR3 DNA reads TGTGCCAGCAGTCGGACAGGGTATGGTGAGCAGTTCTTC. Translation gives CASSRTGYGEQFF. The chain combines TRBV6-5 with TRBJ2-1, with TRBD1 matching over 8 bases. Germline V lookup: CDR1 MNHEY, CDR2 SVGAGI. Trimming removed 5 bases from V and 9 bases from J; junction bases left unmatched: 6. This CDR3 contains 13 residues.

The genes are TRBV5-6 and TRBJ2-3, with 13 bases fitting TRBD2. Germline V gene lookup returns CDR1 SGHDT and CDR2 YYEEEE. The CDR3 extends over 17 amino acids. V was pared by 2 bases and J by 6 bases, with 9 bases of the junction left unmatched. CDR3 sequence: CASSFSWTSGGWDTQYF. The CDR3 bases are TGTGCCAGCAGCTTCTCCTGGACTAGCGGGGGCTGGGATACGCAGTATTTT.

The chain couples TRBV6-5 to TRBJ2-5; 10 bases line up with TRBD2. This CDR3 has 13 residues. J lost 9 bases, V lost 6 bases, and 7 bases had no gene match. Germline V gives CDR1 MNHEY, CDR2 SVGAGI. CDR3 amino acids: CASSLAGVGAQYF. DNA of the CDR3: TGTGCCAGCAGCCTAGCGGGGGTAGGGGCCCAGTACTTC.

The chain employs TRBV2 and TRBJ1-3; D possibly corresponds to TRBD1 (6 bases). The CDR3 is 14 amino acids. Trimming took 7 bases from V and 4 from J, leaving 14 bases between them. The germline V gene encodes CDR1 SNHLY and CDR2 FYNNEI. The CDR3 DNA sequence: TGTGCCAGCACCCTTCAGGGGACAGGAAACACCATATATTTT. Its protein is CASTLQGTGNTIYF.

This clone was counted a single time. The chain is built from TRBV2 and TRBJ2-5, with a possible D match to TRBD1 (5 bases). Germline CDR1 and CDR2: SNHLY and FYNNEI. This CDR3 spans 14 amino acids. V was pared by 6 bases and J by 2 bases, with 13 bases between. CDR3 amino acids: CASSQGVGQETQYF. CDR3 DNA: TGTGCCAGCAGCCAAGGGGTAGGGCAAGAGACCCAGTACTTC.

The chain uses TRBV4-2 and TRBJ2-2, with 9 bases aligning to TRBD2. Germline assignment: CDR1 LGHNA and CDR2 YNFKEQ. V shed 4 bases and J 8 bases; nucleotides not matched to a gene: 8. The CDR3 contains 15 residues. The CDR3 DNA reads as TGTGCCAGCAGCCCCCGACTAGCGGAACAGGGGGAGCTGTTTTTT. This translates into CASSPRLAEQGELFF.

The CDR3: CAWSRQETQYF. DNA for the CDR3: TGTGCCTGGAGTCGGCAAGAGACCCAGTACTTC. This rearrangement joins TRBV30 to TRBJ2-5; D unclear. Germline V gene lookup returns CDR1 GTSNPN and CDR2 SVGIG (reference sequence). Trimming took 2 bases from V and 2 from J, leaving 3 bases between them. There are 11 residues in the CDR3. The variable domain in full, with the rest retrieved from reference TRBV30 and TRBJ2-5, is SQTIHQWPATLVQPVGSPLSLECTVEGTSNPNLYWYRQAAGRGLQLLFYSVGIGQISSEVPQNLSASRPQDRQFILSSKKLLLSDSGFYLCAWSRQETQYFGPGTRLLVL.

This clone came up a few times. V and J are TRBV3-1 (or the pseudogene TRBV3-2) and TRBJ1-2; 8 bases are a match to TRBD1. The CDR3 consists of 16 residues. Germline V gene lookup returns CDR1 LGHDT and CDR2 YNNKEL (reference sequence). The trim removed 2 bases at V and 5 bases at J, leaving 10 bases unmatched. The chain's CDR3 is CASSQLDRDRSYGYTF. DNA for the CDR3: TGTGCCAGCAGCCAACTGGACAGGGATAGGAGTTATGGCTACACCTTC.

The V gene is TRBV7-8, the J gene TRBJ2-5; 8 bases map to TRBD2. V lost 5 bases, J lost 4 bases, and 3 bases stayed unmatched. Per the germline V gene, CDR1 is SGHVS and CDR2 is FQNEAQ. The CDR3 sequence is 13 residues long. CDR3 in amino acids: CASSSSGGETQYF. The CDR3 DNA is TGTGCCAGCAGCAGCAGCGGGGGAGAGACCCAGTACTTC. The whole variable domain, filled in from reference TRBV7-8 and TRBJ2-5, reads GAGVSQSPRYKVAKRGQDVALRCDPISGHVSLFWYQQALGQGPEFLTYFQNEAQLDKSGLPSDRFFAERPEGSVSTLKIQRTQQEDSAVYLCASSSSGGETQYFGPGTRLLVL.

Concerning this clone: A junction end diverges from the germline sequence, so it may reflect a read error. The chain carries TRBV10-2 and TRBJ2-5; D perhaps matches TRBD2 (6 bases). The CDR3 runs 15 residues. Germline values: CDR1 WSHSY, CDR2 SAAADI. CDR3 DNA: TGCGCCCGCAGACCGCCGGGGGACGGAGGGGAGACCCAGTACTTC. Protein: CARRPPGDGGETQYF.

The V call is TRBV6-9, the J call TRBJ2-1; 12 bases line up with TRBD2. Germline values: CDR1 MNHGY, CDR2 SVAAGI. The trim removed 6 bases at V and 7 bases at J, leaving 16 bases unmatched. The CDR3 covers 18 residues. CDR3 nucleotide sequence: TGTGCCAGCAGCCCAATAGGGATGGGACTAGCGGGTATTAATGAGCAGTTCTTC. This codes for CASSPIGMGLAGINEQFF.

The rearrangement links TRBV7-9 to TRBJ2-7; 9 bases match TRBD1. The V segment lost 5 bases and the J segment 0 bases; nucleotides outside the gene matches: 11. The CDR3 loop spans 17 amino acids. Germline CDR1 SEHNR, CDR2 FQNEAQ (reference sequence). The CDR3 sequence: CASSVTVRTGVSYEQYF. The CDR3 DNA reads TGTGCCAGCAGCGTTACTGTCAGGACAGGGGTCTCCTACGAGCAGTACTTC.

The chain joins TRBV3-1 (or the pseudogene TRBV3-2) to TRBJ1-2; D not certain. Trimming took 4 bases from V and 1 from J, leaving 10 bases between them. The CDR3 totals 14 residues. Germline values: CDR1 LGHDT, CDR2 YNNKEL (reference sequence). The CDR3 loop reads CASSPPGGNYGYTF. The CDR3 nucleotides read TGTGCCAGCAGCCCGCCTGGCGGTAACTATGGCTACACCTTC.

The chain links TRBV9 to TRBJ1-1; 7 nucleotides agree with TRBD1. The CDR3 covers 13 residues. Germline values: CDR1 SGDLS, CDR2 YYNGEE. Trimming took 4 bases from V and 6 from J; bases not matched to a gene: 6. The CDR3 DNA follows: TGTGCCAGCAGCCCCGGGGGACAGTCTGAAGCTTTCTTT. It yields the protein CASSPGGQSEAFF.

CDR3 in amino acids: CASSYGGGYTF. The CDR3 nucleotides read TGTGCCAGCAGTTACGGAGGTGGCTACACCTTC. The V and J genes are TRBV6-5 and TRBJ1-2; D is unclear. Germline CDR1 reads MNHEY; CDR2 reads SVGAGI. There are 11 residues in the CDR3. Between the trimmed V and J ends, which lost 2 bases and 7 bases, there was a span of 5 bases.

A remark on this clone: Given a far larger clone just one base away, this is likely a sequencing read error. In nucleotides, the CDR3 is TGTGCCAGCTGTTGGACAGGGGGGGACTATGGCTACACCTTC. Protein sequence: CASCWTGGDYGYTF. The gene calls are TRBV6-6 and TRBJ1-2, with 10 nucleotides matching TRBD1. CDR1 is MNHNY and CDR2 is SVGAGI in the germline V gene (reference sequence). The CDR3 totals 14 residues. Trimming removed 8 bases from V and 3 bases from J; junction bases left unmatched: 6.

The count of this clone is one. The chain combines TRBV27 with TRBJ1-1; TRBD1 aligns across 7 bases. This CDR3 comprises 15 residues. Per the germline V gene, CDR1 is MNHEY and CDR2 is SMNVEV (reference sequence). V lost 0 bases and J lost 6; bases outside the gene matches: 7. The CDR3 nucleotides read TGTGCCAGCAGTTTATCGCGGACAGGTGCTCCTGAAGCTTTCTTT. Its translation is CASSLSRTGAPEAFF.